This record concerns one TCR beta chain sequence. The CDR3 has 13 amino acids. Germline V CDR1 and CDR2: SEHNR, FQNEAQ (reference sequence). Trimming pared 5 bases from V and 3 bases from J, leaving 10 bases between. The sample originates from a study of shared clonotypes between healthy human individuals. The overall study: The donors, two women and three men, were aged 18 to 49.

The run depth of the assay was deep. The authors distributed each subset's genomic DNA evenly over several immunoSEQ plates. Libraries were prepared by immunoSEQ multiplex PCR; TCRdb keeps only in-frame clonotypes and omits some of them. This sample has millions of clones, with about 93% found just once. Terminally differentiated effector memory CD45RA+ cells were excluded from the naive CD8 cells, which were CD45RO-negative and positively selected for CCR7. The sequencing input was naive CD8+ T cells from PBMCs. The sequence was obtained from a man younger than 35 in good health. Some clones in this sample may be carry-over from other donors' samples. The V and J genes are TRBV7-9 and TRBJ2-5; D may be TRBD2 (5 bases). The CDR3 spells CASSPGKKETQYF. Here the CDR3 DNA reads TGTGCCAGCAGCCCGGGGAAAAAAGAGACCCAGTACTTC.